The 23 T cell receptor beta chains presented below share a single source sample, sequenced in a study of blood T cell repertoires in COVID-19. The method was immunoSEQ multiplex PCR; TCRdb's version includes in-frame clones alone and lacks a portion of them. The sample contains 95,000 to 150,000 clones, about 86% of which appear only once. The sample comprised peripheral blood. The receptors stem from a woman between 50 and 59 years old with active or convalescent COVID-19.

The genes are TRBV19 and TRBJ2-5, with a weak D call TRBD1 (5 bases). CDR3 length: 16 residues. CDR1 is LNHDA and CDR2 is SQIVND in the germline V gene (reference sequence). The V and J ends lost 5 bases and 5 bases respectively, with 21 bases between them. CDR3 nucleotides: TGTGCCAGTAGTCTTCTTTTCTCGGCCTCAGGGGAGACCCAGTACTTC. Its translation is CASSLLFSASGETQYF.

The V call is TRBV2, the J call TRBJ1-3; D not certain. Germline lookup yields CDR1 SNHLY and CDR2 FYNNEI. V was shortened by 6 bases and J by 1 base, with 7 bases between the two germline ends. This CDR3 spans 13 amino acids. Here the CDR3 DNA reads TGTGCCAGCAGACCCGAGTCTGGAAACACCATATATTTT. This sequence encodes CASRPESGNTIYF.

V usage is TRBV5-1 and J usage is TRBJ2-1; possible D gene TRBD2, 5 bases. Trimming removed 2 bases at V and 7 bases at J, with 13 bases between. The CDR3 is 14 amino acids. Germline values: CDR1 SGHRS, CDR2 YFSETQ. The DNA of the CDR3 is TGCGCCAGCAGCTTATTGGATCCGGGAAATGAGCAGTTCTTC. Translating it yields CASSLLDPGNEQFF.

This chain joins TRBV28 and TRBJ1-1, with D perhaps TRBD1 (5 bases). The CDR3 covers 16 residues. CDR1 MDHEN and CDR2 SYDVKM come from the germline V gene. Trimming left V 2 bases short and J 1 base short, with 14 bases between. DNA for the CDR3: TGTGCCAGCAGTTTAGGGGGGGGTCGGGCGAACACTGAAGCTTTCTTT. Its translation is CASSLGGGRANTEAFF.

The CDR3 nucleotides are TGTGCCAGCAGCCGCGACAGGGCCGGGGAGCTGTTTTTT. Translated: CASSRDRAGELFF. The chain links TRBV14 to TRBJ2-2; 7 bases line up with TRBD1. This CDR3 is built from 13 residues. Trimming took 4 bases from V and 6 from J; bases not matched to a gene: 2. The germline V gene has CDR1 SGHDN and CDR2 FVKESK.

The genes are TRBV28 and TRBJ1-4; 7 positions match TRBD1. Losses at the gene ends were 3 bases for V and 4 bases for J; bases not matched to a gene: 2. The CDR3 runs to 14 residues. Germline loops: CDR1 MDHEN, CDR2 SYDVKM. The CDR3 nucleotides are TGTGCCAGCAGTTTGACAGGGTTTAATGAAAAACTGTTTTTT. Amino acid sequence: CASSLTGFNEKLFF.

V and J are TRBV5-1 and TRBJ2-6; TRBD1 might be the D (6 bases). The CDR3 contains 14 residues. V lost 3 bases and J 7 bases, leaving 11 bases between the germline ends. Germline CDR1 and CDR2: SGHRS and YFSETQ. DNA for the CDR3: TGCGCCAGCAGCTGGGACACGGGAGCCAACGTCCTGACTTTC. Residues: CASSWDTGANVLTF.

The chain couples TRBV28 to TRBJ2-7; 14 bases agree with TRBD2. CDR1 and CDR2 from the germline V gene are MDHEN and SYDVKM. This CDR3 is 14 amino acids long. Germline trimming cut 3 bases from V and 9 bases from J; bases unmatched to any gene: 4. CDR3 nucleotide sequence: TGTGCCAGCAGTTTGGGACTAGCGGGAGTCGGGCAGTACTTC. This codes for CASSLGLAGVGQYF.

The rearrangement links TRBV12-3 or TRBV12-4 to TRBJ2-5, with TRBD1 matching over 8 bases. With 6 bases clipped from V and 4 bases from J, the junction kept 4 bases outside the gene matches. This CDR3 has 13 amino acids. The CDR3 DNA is TGTGCCAGCAGCCTCGGACAGGGAGAGACCCAGTACTTC. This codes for CASSLGQGETQYF.

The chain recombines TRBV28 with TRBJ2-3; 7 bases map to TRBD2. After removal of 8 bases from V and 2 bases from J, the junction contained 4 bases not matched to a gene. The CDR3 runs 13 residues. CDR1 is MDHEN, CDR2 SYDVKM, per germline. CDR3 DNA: TGTGCCAGCGGGAGGGGATACACAGATACGCAGTATTTT. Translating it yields CASGRGYTDTQYF.

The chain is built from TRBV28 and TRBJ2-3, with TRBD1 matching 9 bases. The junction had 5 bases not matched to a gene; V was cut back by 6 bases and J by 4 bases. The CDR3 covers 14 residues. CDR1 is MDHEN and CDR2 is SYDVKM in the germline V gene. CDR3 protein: CASSGQGRADTQYF. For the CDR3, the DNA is TGTGCCAGCAGCGGACAGGGGAGGGCAGATACGCAGTATTTT.

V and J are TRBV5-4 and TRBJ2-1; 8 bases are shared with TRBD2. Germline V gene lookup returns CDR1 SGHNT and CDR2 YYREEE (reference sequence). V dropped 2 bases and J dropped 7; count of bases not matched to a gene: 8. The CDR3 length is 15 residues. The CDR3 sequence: CASSFTAGGFNEQFF. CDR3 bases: TGTGCCAGCAGCTTTACGGCGGGAGGATTTAATGAGCAGTTCTTC.

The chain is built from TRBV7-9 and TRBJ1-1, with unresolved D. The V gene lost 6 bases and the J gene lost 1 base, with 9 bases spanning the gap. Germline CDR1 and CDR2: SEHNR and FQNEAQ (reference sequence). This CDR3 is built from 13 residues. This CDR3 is CASRLQENTEAFF. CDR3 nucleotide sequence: TGTGCCAGCAGGCTTCAGGAGAACACTGAAGCTTTCTTT.

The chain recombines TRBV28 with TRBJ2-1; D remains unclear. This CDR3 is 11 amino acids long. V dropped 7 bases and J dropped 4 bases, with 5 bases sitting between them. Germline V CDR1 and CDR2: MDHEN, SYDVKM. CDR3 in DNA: TGTGCCAGCATCTCGTACAATGAGCAGTTCTTC. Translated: CASISYNEQFF.

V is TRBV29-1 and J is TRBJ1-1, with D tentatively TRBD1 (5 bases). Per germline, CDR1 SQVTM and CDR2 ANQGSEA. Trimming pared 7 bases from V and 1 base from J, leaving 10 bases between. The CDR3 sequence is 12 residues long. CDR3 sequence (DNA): TGCAGCGGGGGGGAGAGGAACACTGAAGCTTTCTTT. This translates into CSGGERNTEAFF.

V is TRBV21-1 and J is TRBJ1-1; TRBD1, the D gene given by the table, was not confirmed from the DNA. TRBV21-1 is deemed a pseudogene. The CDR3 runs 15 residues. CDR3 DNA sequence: TGTGCCAGCGTTAACAGGGGCGTCATGAACACTGAAGCTTTCTTT. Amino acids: CASVNRGVMNTEAFF.

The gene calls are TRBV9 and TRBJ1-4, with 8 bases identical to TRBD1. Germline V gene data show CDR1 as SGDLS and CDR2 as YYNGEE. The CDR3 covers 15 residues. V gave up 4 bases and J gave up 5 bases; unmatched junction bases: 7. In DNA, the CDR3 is TGTGCCAGCAGCTTCGGACAGGGTGTCAATGAAAAACTGTTTTTT. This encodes CASSFGQGVNEKLFF.

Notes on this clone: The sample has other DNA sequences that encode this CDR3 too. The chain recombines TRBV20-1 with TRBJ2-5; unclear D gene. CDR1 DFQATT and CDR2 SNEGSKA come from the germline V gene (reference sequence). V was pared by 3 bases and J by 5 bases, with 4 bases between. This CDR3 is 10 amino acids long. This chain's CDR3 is CSASLETQYF. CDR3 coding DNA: TGCAGTGCTAGTCTGGAGACCCAGTACTTC.

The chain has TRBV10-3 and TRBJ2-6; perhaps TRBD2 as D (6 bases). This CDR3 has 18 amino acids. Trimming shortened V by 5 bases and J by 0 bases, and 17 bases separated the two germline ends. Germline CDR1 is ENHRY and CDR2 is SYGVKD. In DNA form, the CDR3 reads TGTGCCATCAGTTCCGTCATTCGGGGGAGCTCTGGGGCCAACGTCCTGACTTTC. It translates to CAISSVIRGSSGANVLTF.

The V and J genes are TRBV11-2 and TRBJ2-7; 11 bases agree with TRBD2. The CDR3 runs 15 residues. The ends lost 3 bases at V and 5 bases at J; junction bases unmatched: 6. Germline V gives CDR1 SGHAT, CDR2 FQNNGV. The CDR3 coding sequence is TGTGCCAGCAGCTTCCTAGCGGGAGGCACCCACGAGCAGTACTTC. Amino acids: CASSFLAGGTHEQYF.

CDR3 coding DNA: TGTGCCAGCAGCTTAGTATCCAGGGTGAACACTGAAGCTTTCTTT. This sequence encodes CASSLVSRVNTEAFF. The chain links TRBV7-9 to TRBJ1-1; tentatively, D is TRBD1 (5 bases). This CDR3 comprises 15 residues. The V gene's germline CDR1 is SEHNR and CDR2 FQNEAQ (reference sequence). V shed 1 base and J shed 0 bases, with 9 bases lying between them.

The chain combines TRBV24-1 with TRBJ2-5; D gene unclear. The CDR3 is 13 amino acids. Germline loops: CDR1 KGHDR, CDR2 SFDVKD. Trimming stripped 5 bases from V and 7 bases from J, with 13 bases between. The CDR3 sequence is CATSVQPEGTQYF. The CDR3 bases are TGTGCCACCAGTGTACAGCCCGAAGGGACCCAGTACTTC.

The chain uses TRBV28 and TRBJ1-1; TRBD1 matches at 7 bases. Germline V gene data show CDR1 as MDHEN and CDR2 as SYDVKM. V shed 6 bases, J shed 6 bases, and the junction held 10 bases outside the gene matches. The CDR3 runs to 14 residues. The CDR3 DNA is TGTGCCAGCAGCCGGGGACAGCCCCCTCCTGAAGCTTTCTTT. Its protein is CASSRGQPPPEAFF.